This T cell receptor (beta chain) was sequenced in a study of PD-1 blockade in mismatch repair-deficient tumors listed by TCRdb under 2017. In terms of the full investigation: Between late 2013 and September 2016, 80 to 90 consecutive patients with 12 mismatch repair-deficient cancer types, all previously treated and progressing, were enrolled in the trial. Tumor-associated T cell clones in the peripheral blood of patients responding to PD-1 blockade were tracked using deep sequencing of TCR CDR3 regions.

With regard to this clone: Its specific antigen is unknown. No quality values exist for individual bases; no much larger clone is one base distant.

Ends trimmed: V by 7 bases, J by 1 base; bases unmatched to a gene: 8. Via the germline V gene, CDR1 is MGHRA and CDR2 YSYEKL. The CDR3 measures 15 amino acids from cysteine to phenylalanine. The CDR3 DNA has 45 bases and is translated from base 1. The library was prepared using the immunoSEQ multiplex PCR assay. TCRdb stores this immuneACCESS table with in-frame sequences only. Part of the clones is absent; in the studies checked, under half of the shortfall reflects unresolved V genes, and no reason is known for the rest. The sample yields about 51,000 clones; more than 75% were counted once. The ten largest clones represent more than 2.5% of the sample. Mismatch repair deficiency in every enrolled patient was established by polymerase chain reaction or immunohistochemistry. TCR sequencing was carried out for a few patients who responded to pembrolizumab therapy. The phase II trial prospectively evaluated PD-1 blockade with pembrolizumab in advanced mismatch repair-deficient cancers, independent of tissue of origin. Serial peripheral blood T cell samples were collected before and at multiple times after starting PD-1 blockade. Blood sampling times were reported as weeks after the first pembrolizumab dose.

Overall study results and their limits: Tumor-resident clones, often undetectable in blood before treatment, expanded rapidly after pembrolizumab and then contracted, generally before radiologic responses.

The rearranged chain carries TRBV4-1 and TRBJ2-7; 9 bases in the middle match TRBD1. This clonotype was sampled from an adult with mismatch repair-deficient cancer. Specimen: peripheral blood, collected 4 weeks after starting pembrolizumab. The DNA sequence is given as TGCGCCAGCAAGACCGGGACAGGGAATTCCTACGAGCAGTACTTC. It encodes CASKTGTGNSYEQYF.